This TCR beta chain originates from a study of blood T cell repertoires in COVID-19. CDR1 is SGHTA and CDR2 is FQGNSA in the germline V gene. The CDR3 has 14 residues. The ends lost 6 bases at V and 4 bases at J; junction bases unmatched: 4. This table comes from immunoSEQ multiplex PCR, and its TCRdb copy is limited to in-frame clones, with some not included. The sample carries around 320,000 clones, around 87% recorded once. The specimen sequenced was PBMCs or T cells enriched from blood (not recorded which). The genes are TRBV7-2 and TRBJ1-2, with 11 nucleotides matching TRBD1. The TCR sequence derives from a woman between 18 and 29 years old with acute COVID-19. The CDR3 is CASSVGQGAYGYTF. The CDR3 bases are TGTGCCAGCAGTGTCGGACAGGGGGCCTATGGCTACACCTTC.